This TCR beta chain is from a study of T cells in Graves' hyperthyroidism and ophthalmopathy. The CDR3 totals 13 residues. Study-wide results and caveats: Most thyroid-expanded clonotypes above 0.001 were also found in blood. Ophthalmopathy could be told apart from stable hyperthyroidism with a 13 V-J model.

Graves' hyperthyroidism was deemed stable absent ophthalmopathy progression within 18 months. A roughly 9.3 ml volume of fresh peripheral blood provided the PBMCs. Note on this clonotype: The antigen remains undetermined.

TCR beta CDR3 regions were amplified from RNA transcripts. An initial round of RT-PCR targeting the TCR CDR3 relied on the HTBI primer set. Each CDR3 protein is one row after TCRdb ran MiXCR on the multiplex PCR reads. The sample lists 750,000 to 900,000 distinct CDR3 sequences, around 39% occurring once. The sample comprised blood. The chain links TRBV12-3 or TRBV12-4 to TRBJ2-7, with 9 bases matching TRBD2. The TCR was taken from a man aged 18 to 29 with Graves' hyperthyroidism. The CDR3 protein is CATRVAGEVEQYF. DNA of the CDR3: TGTGCGACGAGGGTAGCGGGAGAGGTTGAGCAGTACTTC.